The clone carrying this T cell receptor (beta chain) was recorded once. The antigen is unknown. The CDR3 runs 15 residues. Germline loops: CDR1 SGHVS, CDR2 FQNEAQ. V lost 5 bases and J lost 0, with 8 bases in between. Previously, flow cytometry had revealed CD8+CD57+ cell expansion in the patients chosen for sequencing. The data originate from a study of CD8+CD57+ T cells in acquired aplastic anemia. It was genomic DNA that served as the template for profiling TCR beta VDJ and CDR3. One entry per CDR3 protein results from TCRdb running MiXCR on the reads. Of under 200,000 distinct CDR3 sequences in the sample, more than 45% are singletons; the top ten hold about 2.8%. The study, taken as a whole, reports: A set of approximately 30 CD8+ CDR3 sequences was shared between patients and controls, and these sequences appeared highly expressed in patients.

This TCR was recovered from a human donor with aplastic anemia. Sample: sorted CD4+, CD8+, or CD8+CD57+ T cells (not recorded which) from PBMCs. The chain employs TRBV7-8 and TRBJ2-6; D call uncertain. The CDR3, as DNA: TGTGCCAGCAGCCACGGTAGCTCTGGGGCCAACGTCCTGACTTTC. Translated: CASSHGSSGANVLTF.